The TCR beta chain described here comes from a study of blood T cell repertoires in COVID-19. In the study overall: The United States, Italy and Spain were the sources of the acute and convalescent COVID-19 samples. Sources were T cells, B-cell-depleted T cells, or PBMCs; the material itself was cDNA or gDNA.

The trim removed 4 bases at V and 9 bases at J, leaving 6 bases unmatched. The CDR3 covers 14 residues. Germline V lookup: CDR1 LGHNA, CDR2 YNFKEQ. This clone was recorded once. Study processing details: Scientists estimated how many nucleated cells there were by amplifying reference gene primers. The assay was immunoSEQ multiplex PCR, and TCRdb's table has in-frame clones only and misses some. The D gene and trimming were derived from the DNA, and the V and J assignments and clone size from that table. The table includes 100,000 or so clones, 90% to 95% detected once. The sequenced sample consisted of peripheral blood. This sequence joins TRBV4-2 and TRBJ2-3, with TRBD2 matching over 11 bases. This TCR came from a man in his 60s with acute or convalescent COVID-19. CDR3 sequence reads: CASSPLAGVLTQYF. CDR3 nucleotide sequence: TGTGCCAGCAGCCCACTAGCGGGAGTCCTCACGCAGTATTTT.